These 15 T cell receptor beta chains came from one sample sequenced in a study of CXCR3-negative and CXCR3-positive naive CD8 T cells (dated by TCRdb to between 2019 and 2020). Instrument on record: NextSeq 550. The Human TCR Profiling Kit (MiLaboratory) was used to prepare UMI-labeled 5' RACE TRB cDNA libraries. After reprocessing by TCRdb, each CDR3 protein sequence is one entry, and no DNA is given. This sample's table contains roughly 90,000 distinct CDR3 sequences. Clones ranked in the top ten supply around 1.7% of the sample. The source material was naive CXCR3- CD8+ T cells from blood. In the paper's terms, the cell subset or site label means: CD45RO-CCR7+CD27+CD95- naive CD8+ T cells lacking CXCR3 (TNR3-). The origin of the receptors is a human donor in good health. Some clones in this sample may be carry-over from other donors' samples.

The chain recombines TRBV29-1 with TRBJ2-7; absent DNA, TCRdb's TRBD1 call cannot be checked. This CDR3 spans 15 amino acids. Germline values: CDR1 SQVTM, CDR2 ANQGSEA. Here the CDR3 reads CSVEESGQVSYEQYF.

The CDR3 region is CASSSGTGIYNEQFF. The chain couples TRBV28 to TRBJ2-1; the TCRdb call, TRBD1, lacks DNA for checking. The CDR3 extends over 15 amino acids. CDR1 and CDR2 (germline): MDHEN, SYDVKM.

V is TRBV7-2 and J is TRBJ2-5; TCRdb outputs TRBD1, but without DNA this stays unchecked. This CDR3 region has 14 residues. Germline V CDR1 and CDR2: SGHTA, FQGNSA. CDR3 loop: CASSPPDWEETQYF.

The CDR3 loop is CASSIHLAGGRRSSSYEQYF. The chain carries TRBV21-1 and TRBJ2-7; the TCRdb call, TRBD2, lacks DNA for checking. TRBV21-1 constitutes a pseudogene. The CDR3 has 20 amino acids.

The rearrangement uses TRBV7-8 and TRBJ2-3; the TCRdb call, TRBD1, lacks DNA for checking. There are 16 residues in the CDR3. Germline CDR1 is SGHVS and CDR2 is FQNEAQ. The chain's CDR3 is CASSFTTGGWTDTHYF.

This chain's CDR3 is CASSSIFGRLATHNEQFF. This rearrangement joins TRBV7-8 to TRBJ2-1; the D call of TRBD2 rests on TCRdb alone, since no DNA is present to check it. Germline CDR1 SGHVS, CDR2 FQNEAQ. The CDR3 is 18 amino acids.

This chain links TRBV29-1 with TRBJ2-1; absent DNA, TCRdb's TRBD1 call cannot be checked. Germline-derived CDR1 and CDR2 are SQVTM and ANQGSEA. This CDR3 contains 15 residues. The CDR3 reads CSVEDPGGYRGEQFF.

The chain combines TRBV4-1 with TRBJ2-1; TCRdb reports TRBD1, a call that lacks DNA to check it against. CDR3 length equals 17 residues. Germline lookup yields CDR1 MGHRA and CDR2 YSYEKL. The CDR3 spells CASSQVQGASSYNEQFF.

J is TRBJ2-3 and V is TRBV7-3; TCRdb gives TRBD2 as the D gene, but with no DNA this cannot be confirmed. There are 16 residues in the CDR3. Germline CDR1 is SGHTA and CDR2 is FQGTGA. CDR3 protein: CASSVGLAGVTDTQYF. Based on the CDR3 plus reference TRBV7-3 and TRBJ2-3, the full variable domain is GAGVSQTPSNKVTEKGKYVELRCDPISGHTALYWYRQSLGQGPEFLIYFQGTGAADDSGLPNDRFFAVRPEGSVSTLKIQRTERGDSAVYLCASSVGLAGVTDTQYFGPGTRLTVL.

This chain uses TRBV11-2 with TRBJ2-1. CDR3 size: 16 residues. Germline V CDR1 and CDR2: SGHAT, FQNNGV. CDR3 sequence: CASSPQSQGLYNEQFF.

The chain joins TRBV29-1 to TRBJ2-2; TCRdb's D call of TRBD1 is untestable without DNA. CDR3 length: 13 amino acids. CDR1 and CDR2 from the germline V gene are SQVTM and ANQGSEA. The CDR3 spells CSVSGENTGELFF.

The genes are TRBV30 and TRBJ1-6; TCRdb proposes TRBD1, but this gene call is untestable without DNA. CDR1 GTSNPN and CDR2 SVGIG come from the germline V gene (reference sequence). The CDR3 runs 15 residues. The CDR3 spells CAWSGPGQGTSPLHF.

The genes are TRBV29-1 and TRBJ2-7; as DNA is missing, the TRBD2 call by TCRdb cannot be tested. Germline assignment: CDR1 SQVTM and CDR2 ANQGSEA. This CDR3 has 13 residues. CDR3: CSVRDSGTYEQYF.

The rearrangement joins TRBV3-1 to TRBJ2-1; as DNA is missing, the TRBD1 call by TCRdb cannot be tested. Germline V lookup: CDR1 LGHDT, CDR2 YNNKEL (reference sequence). The CDR3 contains 16 residues. This CDR3 reads CASSQGTGVPYNEQFF.

The chain links TRBV27 to TRBJ2-5; TCRdb returns TRBD2, unconfirmable since there is no DNA. Germline V gene sequence: CDR1 MNHEY, CDR2 SMNVEV (reference sequence). This CDR3 is 16 amino acids long. The CDR3 loop is CASSRTFGLAQETQYF.